The rows below give T cell receptor beta chains drawn from one sample of a study of T cell repertoires in cytomegalovirus infection. TCRdb passed the reads through MiXCR, listing each CDR3 protein once. Here the sample spans about 490,000 distinct CDR3 sequences, about 25% being singletons. The sequencing input was PBMCs. The receptors were gathered from a human donor in good health (CMV status not recorded). Some clones in this sample may be carry-over from other donors' samples. Each CDR3 is given with its conserved first and last residue. The D gene is left open where the match is weak. Size is stated for part of the rows, as once, few or many counts, or as a class when the clone is expanded.

len	j_gene	v_gene	abundance	d_gene	CDR3nt	CDR3aa
14	TRBJ1-2	TRBV10-3	.	.	TGTGCCATCAGTGAGTCGGGTACCCCGGAAGGCTACACCTTC	CAISESGTPEGYTF
17	TRBJ2-1	TRBV10-2	once	.	TGCGCCAGCAGTGTTAGTCGAGGGGGAGGGTCCTACAATGAGCAGTTCTTC	CASSVSRGGGSYNEQFF
15	TRBJ1-3	TRBV7-8	many	.	TGTGCCAGCAGCTTAGTCCCAGGGGCTGGAAACACCATATATTTT	CASSLVPGAGNTIYF
13	TRBJ1-1	TRBV20-1	.	TRBD1	TGCAGTGCTCGTAGACAGGGTGGAACTGAAGCTTTCTTT	CSARRQGGTEAFF
13	TRBJ2-7	TRBV6-8	.	.	TGTGCCAGCAGCCTTGGCCATAGAGGAGGCCTGTACTTC	CASSLGHRGGLYF
14	TRBJ2-3	TRBV7-2	many	TRBD2	TGTGCCAGCCTCCGGGGGGGGTACACAGATACGCAGTATTTT	CASLRGGYTDTQYF
14	TRBJ2-1	TRBV19	.	TRBD1	TGTGCCAGTACTCTGGACAGGGTCAGGAATGAGCAGTTCTTC	CASTLDRVRNEQFF
15	TRBJ1-5	TRBV28	.	.	TGTGCCAGCAGCGGAGGTGGCCCTTCGAGTCAGCCCCAGCATTTT	CASSGGGPSSQPQHF
15	TRBJ2-5	TRBV6-1	many	TRBD1	TGTGCCACTTCAGGGACAGGGGGTAGGGGTGAGACCCAGTACTTC	CATSGTGGRGETQYF
17	TRBJ2-3	TRBV4-1	.	.	TGCGCCAGCAGCCAAGTAGGGACTCGTGCTAGCACAGATACGCAGTATTTT	CASSQVGTRASTDTQYF
13	TRBJ2-1	TRBV12-3/TRBV12-4	few	.	TGTGCCAGCACCCCTGCGCACCACAATGAGCAGTTCTTC	CASTPAHHNEQFF
14	TRBJ1-1	TRBV6-1	.	.	TGTGCCAGCAGTGAAGCAGGGCCGAACACTGAAGCTTTCTTT	CASSEAGPNTEAFF
17	TRBJ2-7	TRBV28	.	TRBD1	TGTGCCAGCAGTTTACTTCCAACCGGGACAGATTACGTTGGGCAGTACTTC	CASSLLPTGTDYVGQYF
15	TRBJ1-5	TRBV11-2	few	.	TGTGCCAGCAGCTTAGGCAGAAATAGCAATCAGCCCCAGCATTTT	CASSLGRNSNQPQHF
13	TRBJ2-1	TRBV29-1	.	.	TGCAGCGTTGCCAAGGGCGCATCCAATGAGCAGTTCTTC	CSVAKGASNEQFF
14	TRBJ1-1	TRBV7-6	many	TRBD1	TGTGCCAGCAGCTTAGGGACAGGGCACACTGAAGCTTTCTTT	CASSLGTGHTEAFF
11	TRBJ2-7	TRBV5-1	.	.	TGCGCCAGCAGCCGCGATGAGGAGCAGTACTTC	CASSRDEEQYF
16	TRBJ1-3	TRBV7-8	few	.	TGTGCCAGCAGCTTAGCGCACGTCGAGTGTTGCAACACCATATATTTT	CASSLAHVECCNTIYF
14	TRBJ2-3	TRBV7-9	.	.	TGTGCCAGCAGCGGGCCCGGCCGGGGAGATACGCAGTATTTT	CASSGPGRGDTQYF
14	TRBJ2-2	TRBV20-1	.	TRBD2	TGCAGTGCTTTGAGGACTAGCGGCACCGGGGAGCTGTTTTTT	CSALRTSGTGELFF
12	TRBJ1-5	TRBV12-3/TRBV12-4	many	.	TGTGCCAGCACCACAAGCAATCAGCCCCAGCATTTT	CASTTSNQPQHF
16	TRBJ2-1	TRBV7-2	many	.	TGTGCCAGCAGCCCGAGAAGTGATAACTCCTACAATGAGCAGTTCTTC	CASSPRSDNSYNEQFF
13	TRBJ2-1	TRBV7-9	.	.	TGTGCCAGCAGCCAAACCTATGACCGGGAGCAGTTCTTC	CASSQTYDREQFF
17	TRBJ2-3	TRBV7-2	few	TRBD2	TGTGCCAGCAGCTCGCCCGCTAGCGGGCCGAGCACAGATACGCAGTATTTT	CASSSPASGPSTDTQYF
11	TRBJ2-5	TRBV7-2	few	.	TGTGCCAGCAGCTTAAGTAGCTTCCAGTACTTC	CASSLSSFQYF
12	TRBJ2-3	TRBV24-1	few	.	TGTGCCACCAGTGAAGGACCAGATACGCAGTATTTT	CATSEGPDTQYF
15	TRBJ1-1	TRBV7-2	many	.	TGTGCCAGCAGCTTATCGGCAGGCCCGTACACTGAAGCTTTCTTT	CASSLSAGPYTEAFF
17	TRBJ2-1	TRBV7-9	many	.	TGTGCCAGCAGCTTACCCCCGCGGGATAAAGCCTACAATGAGCAGTTCTTC	CASSLPPRDKAYNEQFF